The T cell receptor beta chain described here comes from a study of cytomegalovirus exposure and HLA in healthy donors. The CDR3 totals 15 residues. The method was immunoSEQ multiplex PCR; TCRdb's version includes in-frame clones alone and lacks a portion of them. Counted here are fewer than 400,000 clones, 88% occurring once; the ten biggest clones make up around 0.88%. The specimen sequenced was PBMCs. The V and J genes are TRBV1 and TRBJ2-3; TRBD2 is the table's D call, not checked against the DNA. TRBV1 is listed as a pseudogene. The clonotype was recovered from a man in his thirties or forties in good health and CMV-seronegative. In DNA, the CDR3 is TGCACCAGCAGCCAAGATCAAAGCGTTGCAGATACGCAGTATTTT. Protein sequence: CTSSQDQSVADTQYF.